This TCR beta chain was obtained from a study of blood T cells in healthy people across ages. The authors ran a second PCR of about 7 to 12 cycles using a sample-barcoded 5' primer and a J-beta primer mix. Each CDR3 protein gets one entry after TCRdb re-called the 5' RACE reads with MiXCR. The sample holds over 1,300,000 distinct CDR3 sequences, roughly 59% seen once. Germline V gives CDR1 ENHRY, CDR2 SYGVKD. This CDR3 is 13 amino acids long. Trimming took 5 bases from V and 5 from J, leaving 12 bases between them. The sample taken for sequencing was blood. The receptor was isolated from a man younger than 35 in good health. The chain joins TRBV10-3 to TRBJ1-1; weak D call: TRBD1 (6 bases). CDR3 DNA: TGTGCCATCAGTAAACAGGGTAGTACTGAAGCTTTCTTT. It yields the protein CAISKQGSTEAFF.